Detailed here is one T cell receptor beta chain. The record originates from a study of CD8+ T cells in alopecia areata. This CDR3 is 16 amino acids long. The germline V gene encodes CDR1 MNHEY and CDR2 SMNVEV (reference sequence). Trimming cost V 6 bases and J 2 bases; bases outside gene matches: 9. Reverse transcribed after extraction, RNA yielded cDNA as the sequencing template. The assay was immunoSEQ multiplex PCR, and TCRdb's table has in-frame clones only and misses some. The sample carries around 100,000 clones, around 86% recorded once. Noted treatment: oral pan-JAK inhibitor, 5-10 mg twice daily. Researchers took lesional scalp punch biopsies and peripheral blood from people who were alopecia areata patients.

This specimen was CD8+ T cells sorted from blood, taken at approximately week 31, from a patient treated with tofacitinib. The TCR was taken from a human donor with alopecia areata. The genes are TRBV27 and TRBJ2-7, with 11 bases that match TRBD1. The chain's CDR3 is CASSSDRGPRPYEQYF. CDR3 bases: TGTGCCAGCAGCTCGGACAGGGGGCCTCGACCCTACGAGCAGTACTTC.